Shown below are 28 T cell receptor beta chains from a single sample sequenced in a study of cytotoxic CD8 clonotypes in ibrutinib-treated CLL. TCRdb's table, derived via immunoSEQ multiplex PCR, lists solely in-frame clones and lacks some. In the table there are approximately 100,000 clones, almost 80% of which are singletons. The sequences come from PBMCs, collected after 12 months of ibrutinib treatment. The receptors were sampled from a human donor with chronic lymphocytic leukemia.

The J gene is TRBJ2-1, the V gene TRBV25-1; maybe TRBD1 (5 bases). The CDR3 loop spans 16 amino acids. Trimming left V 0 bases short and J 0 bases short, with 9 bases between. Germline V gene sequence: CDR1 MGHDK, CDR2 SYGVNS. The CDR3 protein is CASSEYYRSSYNEQFF. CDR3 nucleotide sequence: TGTGCCAGCAGTGAATACTACAGGAGCTCCTACAATGAGCAGTTCTTC.

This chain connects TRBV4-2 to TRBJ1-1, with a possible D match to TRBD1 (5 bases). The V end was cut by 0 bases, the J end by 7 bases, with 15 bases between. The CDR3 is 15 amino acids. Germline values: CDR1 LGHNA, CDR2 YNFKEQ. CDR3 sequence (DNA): TGTGCCAGCAGCCAAGATGTATCAGGGTTGGATGAAGCTTTCTTT. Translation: CASSQDVSGLDEAFF.

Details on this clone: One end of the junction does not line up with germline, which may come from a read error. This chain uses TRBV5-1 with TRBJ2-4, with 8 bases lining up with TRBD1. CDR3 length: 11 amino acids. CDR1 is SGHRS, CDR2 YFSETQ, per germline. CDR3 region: CASSQDRVLVF. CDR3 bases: TGCGCCAGCAGCCAGGACAGGGTTTTAGTTTTC.

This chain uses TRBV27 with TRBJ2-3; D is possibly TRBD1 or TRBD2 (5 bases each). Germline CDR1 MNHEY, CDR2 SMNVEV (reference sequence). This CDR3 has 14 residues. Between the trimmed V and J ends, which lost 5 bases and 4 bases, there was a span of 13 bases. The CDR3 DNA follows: TGTGCCAGCAGTCCCAGGGAGATATCAGATACGCAGTATTTT. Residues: CASSPREISDTQYF.

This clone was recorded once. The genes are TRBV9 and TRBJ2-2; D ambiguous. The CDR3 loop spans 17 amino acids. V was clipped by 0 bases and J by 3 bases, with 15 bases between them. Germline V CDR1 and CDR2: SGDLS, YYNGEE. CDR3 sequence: CASSVANARHYTGELFF. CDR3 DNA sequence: TGTGCCAGCAGCGTAGCTAACGCTAGGCATTACACCGGGGAGCTGTTTTTT.

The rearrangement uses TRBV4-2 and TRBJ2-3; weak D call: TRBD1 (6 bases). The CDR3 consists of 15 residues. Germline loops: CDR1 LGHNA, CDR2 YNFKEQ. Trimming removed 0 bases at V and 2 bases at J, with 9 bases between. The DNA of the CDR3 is TGTGCCAGCAGCCAAGACTACAGGGCCACAGATACGCAGTATTTT. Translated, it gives CASSQDYRATDTQYF.

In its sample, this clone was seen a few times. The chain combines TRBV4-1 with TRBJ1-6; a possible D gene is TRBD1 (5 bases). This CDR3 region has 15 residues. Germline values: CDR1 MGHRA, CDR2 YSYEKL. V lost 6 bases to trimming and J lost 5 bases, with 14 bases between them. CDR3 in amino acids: CASSRGTADNSPLHF. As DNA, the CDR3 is TGCGCCAGCAGTCGAGGGACGGCGGATAATTCACCCCTCCACTTT.

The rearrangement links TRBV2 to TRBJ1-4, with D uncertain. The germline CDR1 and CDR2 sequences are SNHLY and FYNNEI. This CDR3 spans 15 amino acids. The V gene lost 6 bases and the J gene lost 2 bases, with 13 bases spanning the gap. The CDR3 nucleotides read TGTGCCAGCAGCGAGGATACTAGGACTAATGAAAAACTGTTTTTT. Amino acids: CASSEDTRTNEKLFF.

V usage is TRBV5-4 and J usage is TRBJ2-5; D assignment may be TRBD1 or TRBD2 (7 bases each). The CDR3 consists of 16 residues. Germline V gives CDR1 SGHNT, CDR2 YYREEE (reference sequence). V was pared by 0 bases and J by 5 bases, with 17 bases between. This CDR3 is CASSLAARGRVETQYF. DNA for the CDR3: TGTGCCAGCAGCTTGGCCGCCAGGGGGAGGGTGGAGACCCAGTACTTC.

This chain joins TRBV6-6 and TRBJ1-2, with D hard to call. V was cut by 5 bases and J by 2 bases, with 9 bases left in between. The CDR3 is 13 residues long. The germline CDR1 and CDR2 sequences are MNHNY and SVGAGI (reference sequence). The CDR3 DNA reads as TGTGCCAGCAGTATAGGTACCAACTATGGCTACACCTTC. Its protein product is CASSIGTNYGYTF.

CDR3 protein: CASSLSARGGLYEQYF. The CDR3 bases are TGTGCCAGCAGCTTATCCGCCCGCGGGGGGCTCTACGAGCAGTACTTC. The rearrangement links TRBV11-3 to TRBJ2-7, with 8 bases lining up with TRBD2. Trimming took 2 bases from V and 3 from J; bases not matched to a gene: 9. CDR1 and CDR2 from the germline V gene are SGHNT and YENEEA. CDR3 length: 16 residues.

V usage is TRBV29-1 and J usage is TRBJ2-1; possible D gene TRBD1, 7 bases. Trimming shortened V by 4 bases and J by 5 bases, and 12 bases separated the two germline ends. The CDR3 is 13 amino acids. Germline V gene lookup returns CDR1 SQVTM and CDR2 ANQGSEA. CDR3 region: CSVVRRGDNEQFF. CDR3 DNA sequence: TGCAGCGTTGTCCGCAGGGGGGACAATGAGCAGTTCTTC.

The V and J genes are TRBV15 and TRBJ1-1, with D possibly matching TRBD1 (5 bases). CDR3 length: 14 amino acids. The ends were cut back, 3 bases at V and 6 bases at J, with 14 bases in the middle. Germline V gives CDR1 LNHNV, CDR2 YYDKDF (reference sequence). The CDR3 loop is CATSSPQPGAEAFF. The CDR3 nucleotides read TGTGCCACCAGCAGCCCCCAGCCGGGGGCTGAAGCTTTCTTT.

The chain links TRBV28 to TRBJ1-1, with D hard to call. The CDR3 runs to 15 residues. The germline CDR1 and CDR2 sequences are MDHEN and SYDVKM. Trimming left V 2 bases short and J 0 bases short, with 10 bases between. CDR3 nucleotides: TGTGCCAGCAGTTTAGAGGGTCCGATGAACACTGAAGCTTTCTTT. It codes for CASSLEGPMNTEAFF.

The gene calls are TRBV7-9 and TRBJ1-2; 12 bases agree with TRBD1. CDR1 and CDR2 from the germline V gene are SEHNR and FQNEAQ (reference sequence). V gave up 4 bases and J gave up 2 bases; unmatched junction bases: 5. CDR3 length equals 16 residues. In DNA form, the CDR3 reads TGTGCCAGCAGCTCCGGGACAGGGGGCAAAAACTATGGCTACACCTTC. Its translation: CASSSGTGGKNYGYTF.

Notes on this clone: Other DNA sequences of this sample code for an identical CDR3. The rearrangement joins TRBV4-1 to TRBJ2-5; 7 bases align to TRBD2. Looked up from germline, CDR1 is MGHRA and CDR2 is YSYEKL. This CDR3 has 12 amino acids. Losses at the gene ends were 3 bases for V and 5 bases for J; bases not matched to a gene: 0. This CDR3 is CASSQGGETQYF. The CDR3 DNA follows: TGCGCCAGCAGCCAGGGGGGGGAGACCCAGTACTTC.

Here the CDR3 reads CASSPTGTGNYGYTF. CDR3 nucleotides: TGTGCCAGCAGCCCCACCGGGACGGGTAACTATGGCTACACCTTC. The chain is built from TRBV5-8 and TRBJ1-2; a weak D match, TRBD1 (5 bases). The CDR3 is 15 residues long. Germline V gene sequence: CDR1 SGHTS, CDR2 YDEGEE. Trimming stripped 4 bases from V and 1 base from J, with 14 bases between. The full variable domain, completed using reference TRBV5-8 and TRBJ1-2, is EAGVTQSPTHLIKTRGQQATLRCSPISGHTSVYWYQQALGLGLQFLLWYDEGEERNRGNFPPRFSGRQFPNYSSELNVNALELEDSALYLCASSPTGTGNYGYTFGSGTRLTVV.

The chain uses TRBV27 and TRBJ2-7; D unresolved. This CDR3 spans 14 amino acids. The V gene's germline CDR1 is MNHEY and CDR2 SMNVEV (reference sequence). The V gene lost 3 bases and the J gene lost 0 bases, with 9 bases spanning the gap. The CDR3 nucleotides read TGTGCCAGCAGTTTGGGTAGTTCCTCCTACGAGCAGTACTTC. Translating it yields CASSLGSSSYEQYF.

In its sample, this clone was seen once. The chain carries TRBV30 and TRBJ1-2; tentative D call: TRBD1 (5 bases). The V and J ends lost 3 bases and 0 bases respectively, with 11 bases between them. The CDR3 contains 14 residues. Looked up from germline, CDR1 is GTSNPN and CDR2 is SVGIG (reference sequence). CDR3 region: CAWSRAGANYGYTF. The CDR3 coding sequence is TGTGCCTGGAGCAGGGCTGGAGCTAACTATGGCTACACCTTC.

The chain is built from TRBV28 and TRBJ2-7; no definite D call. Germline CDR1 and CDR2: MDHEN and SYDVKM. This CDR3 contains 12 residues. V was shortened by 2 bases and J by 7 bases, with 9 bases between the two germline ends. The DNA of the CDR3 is TGTGCCAGCAGTTTACCCAGGACGGAGCAGTACTTC. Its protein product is CASSLPRTEQYF. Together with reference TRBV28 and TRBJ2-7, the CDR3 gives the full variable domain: DVKVTQSSRYLVKRTGEKVFLECVQDMDHENMFWYRQDPGLGLRLIYFSYDVKMKEKGDIPEGYSVSREKKERFSLILESASTNQTSMYLCASSLPRTEQYFGPGTRLTVT.

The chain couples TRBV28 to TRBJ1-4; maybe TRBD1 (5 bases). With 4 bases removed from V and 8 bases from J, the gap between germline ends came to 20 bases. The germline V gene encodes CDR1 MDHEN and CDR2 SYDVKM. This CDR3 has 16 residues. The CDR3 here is CASSSPRGAVDEKLFF. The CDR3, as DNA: TGTGCCAGCAGTTCGCCCCGCGGGGCTGTGGACGAAAAACTGTTTTTT.

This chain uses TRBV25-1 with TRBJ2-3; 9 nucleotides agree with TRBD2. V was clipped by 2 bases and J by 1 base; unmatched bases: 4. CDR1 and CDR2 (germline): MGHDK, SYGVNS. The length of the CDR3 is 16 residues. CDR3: CASSEVASGGTDTQYF. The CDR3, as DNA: TGTGCCAGCAGTGAAGTGGCTAGCGGGGGCACAGATACGCAGTATTTT.

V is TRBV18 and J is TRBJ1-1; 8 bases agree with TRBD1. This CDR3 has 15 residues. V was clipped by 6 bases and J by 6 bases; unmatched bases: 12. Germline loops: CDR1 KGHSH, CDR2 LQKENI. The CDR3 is CASSTLTGGTAEAFF. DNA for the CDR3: TGTGCCAGCTCGACCTTAACAGGGGGAACGGCTGAAGCTTTCTTT. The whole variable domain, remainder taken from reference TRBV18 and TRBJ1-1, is NAGVMQNPRHLVRRRGQEARLRCSPMKGHSHVYWYRQLPEEGLKFMVYLQKENIIDESGMPKERFSAEFPKEGPSILRIQQVVRGDSAAYFCASSTLTGGTAEAFFGQGTRLTVV.

The CDR3 protein is CASSLSGDTQYF. The CDR3 nucleotides read TGTGCCAGCAGCTTATCCGGGGATACGCAGTATTTT. The genes are TRBV7-2 and TRBJ2-3; D is undetermined. Germline CDR1 and CDR2: SGHTA and FQGNSA. The V and J ends lost 2 bases and 6 bases respectively, with 6 bases between them. The CDR3 covers 12 residues.

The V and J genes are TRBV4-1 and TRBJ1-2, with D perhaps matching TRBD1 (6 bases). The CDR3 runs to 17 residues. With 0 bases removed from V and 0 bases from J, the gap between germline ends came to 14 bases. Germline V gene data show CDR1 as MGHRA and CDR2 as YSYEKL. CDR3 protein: CASSQDFQGTANYGYTF. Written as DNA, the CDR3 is TGCGCCAGCAGCCAAGATTTTCAGGGGACGGCTAACTATGGCTACACCTTC.

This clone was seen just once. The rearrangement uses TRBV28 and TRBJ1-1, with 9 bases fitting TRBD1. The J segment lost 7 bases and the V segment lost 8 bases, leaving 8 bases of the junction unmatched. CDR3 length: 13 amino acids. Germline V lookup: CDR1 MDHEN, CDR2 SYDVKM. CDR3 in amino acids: CASVGQGPYEAFF. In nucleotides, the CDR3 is TGTGCCAGCGTCGGACAGGGGCCCTATGAAGCTTTCTTT. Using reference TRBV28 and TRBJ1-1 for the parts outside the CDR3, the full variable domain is DVKVTQSSRYLVKRTGEKVFLECVQDMDHENMFWYRQDPGLGLRLIYFSYDVKMKEKGDIPEGYSVSREKKERFSLILESASTNQTSMYLCASVGQGPYEAFFGQGTRLTVV.

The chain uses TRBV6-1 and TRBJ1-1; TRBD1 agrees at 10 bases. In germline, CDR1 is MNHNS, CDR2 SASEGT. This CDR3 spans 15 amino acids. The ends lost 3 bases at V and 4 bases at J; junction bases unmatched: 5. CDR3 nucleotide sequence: TGTGCCAGCAGTGAGTTGACAGGGGGCGGCACTGAAGCTTTCTTT. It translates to CASSELTGGGTEAFF.

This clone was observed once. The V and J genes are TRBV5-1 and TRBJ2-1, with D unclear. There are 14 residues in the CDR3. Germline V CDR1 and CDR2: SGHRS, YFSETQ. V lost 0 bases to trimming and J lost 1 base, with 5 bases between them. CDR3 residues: CASSLGGSYNEQFF. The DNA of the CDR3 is TGCGCCAGCAGCTTGGGTGGTTCCTACAATGAGCAGTTCTTC.